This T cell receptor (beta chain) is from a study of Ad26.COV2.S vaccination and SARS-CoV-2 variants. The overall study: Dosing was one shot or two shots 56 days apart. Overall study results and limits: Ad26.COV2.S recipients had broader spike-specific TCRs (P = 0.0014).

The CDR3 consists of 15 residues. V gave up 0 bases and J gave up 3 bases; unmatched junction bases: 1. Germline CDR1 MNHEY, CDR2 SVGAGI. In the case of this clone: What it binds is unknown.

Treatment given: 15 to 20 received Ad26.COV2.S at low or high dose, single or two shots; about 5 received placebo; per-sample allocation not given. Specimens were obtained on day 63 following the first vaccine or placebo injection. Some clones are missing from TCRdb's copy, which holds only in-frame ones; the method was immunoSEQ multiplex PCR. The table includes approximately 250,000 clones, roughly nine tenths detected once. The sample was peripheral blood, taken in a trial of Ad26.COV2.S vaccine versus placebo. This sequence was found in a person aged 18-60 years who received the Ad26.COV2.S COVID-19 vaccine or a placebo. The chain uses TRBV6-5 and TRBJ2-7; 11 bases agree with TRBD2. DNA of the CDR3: TGTGCCAGCAGTTACTCCACTAGCGGGGGCTACGAGCAGTACTTC. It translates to CASSYSTSGGYEQYF.